A few counts support the clone carrying this T cell receptor beta chain. At one end, the junction sequence differs from germline, possibly due to a read error. These data come from a study of metastatic and nonmetastatic thyroid tumors. Every patient underwent thyroid surgery untreated. TCRdb re-called clones from the PCR reads using MiXCR. The sample carries tens of thousands of clones, around 20% recorded once. The source material was blood. The clonotype comes from a female donor with papillary thyroid cancer or a benign thyroid nodule (not recorded which). Some clones in this sample may be carry-over from other donors' samples.

CDR3 amino acids: CASSLGLRSPRGYTF. CDR3 DNA: TGCGCCAGCAGTTTAGGTCTCAGGTCTCCGAGGGGCTACACCTTC. The gene calls are TRBV12-3 or TRBV12-4 and TRBJ1-2, with D unclear. This CDR3 has 15 residues.